What follows is one T cell receptor (beta chain) and its context. Its antigen is unknown. This entry belongs to a study of PD-1 blockade in classical Hodgkin lymphoma. Each patient's relapse followed autologous stem cell transplantation, and brentuximab vedotin exposure varied. Patients showed best responses of complete response, partial response or progressive disease. Study results and caveats: Causes of the repertoire differences remain undefined, possibly disease activity or prior therapy. Patients starting nivolumab under 1 year after ASCT were excluded.

Trimming removed 3 bases from V and 9 bases from J, with 15 bases in between. CDR1 KGHSH and CDR2 LQKENI come from the germline V gene. The CDR3 contains 15 residues. The assay was immunoSEQ multiplex PCR, and TCRdb's table has in-frame clones only and misses some. This table has some 100,000 clones, around 89% appearing once. The chain has TRBV18 and TRBJ1-6, with no clear D. Sequencing used peripheral blood mononuclear cells (PBMCs), obtained before the second cycle of nivolumab. The sequence came from a human donor with classical Hodgkin lymphoma. CDR3 nucleotides: TGTGCCAGCTCACCCAGGAGAGGTGATGGTTCACCCCTCCACTTT. The encoded protein is CASSPRRGDGSPLHF.